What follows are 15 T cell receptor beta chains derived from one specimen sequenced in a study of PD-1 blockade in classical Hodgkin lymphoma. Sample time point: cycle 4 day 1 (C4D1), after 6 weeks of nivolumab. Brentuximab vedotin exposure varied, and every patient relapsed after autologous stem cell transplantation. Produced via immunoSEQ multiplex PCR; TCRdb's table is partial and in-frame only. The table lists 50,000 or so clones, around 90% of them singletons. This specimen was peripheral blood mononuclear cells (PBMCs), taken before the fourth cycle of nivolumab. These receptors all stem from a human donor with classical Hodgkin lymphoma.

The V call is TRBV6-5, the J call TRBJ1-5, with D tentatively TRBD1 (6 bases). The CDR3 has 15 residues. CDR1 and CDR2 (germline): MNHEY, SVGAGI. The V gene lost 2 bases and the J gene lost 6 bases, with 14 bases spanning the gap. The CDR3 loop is CASSYRLGGGQPQHF. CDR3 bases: TGTGCCAGCAGTTACCGTCTCGGGGGCGGTCAGCCCCAGCATTTT.

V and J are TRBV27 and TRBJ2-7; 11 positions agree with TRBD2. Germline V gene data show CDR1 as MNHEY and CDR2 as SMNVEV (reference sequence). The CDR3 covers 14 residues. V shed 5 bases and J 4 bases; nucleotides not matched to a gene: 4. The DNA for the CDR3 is TGTGCCAGCAGTACACTAGCGGGAGAATACGAGCAGTACTTC. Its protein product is CASSTLAGEYEQYF.

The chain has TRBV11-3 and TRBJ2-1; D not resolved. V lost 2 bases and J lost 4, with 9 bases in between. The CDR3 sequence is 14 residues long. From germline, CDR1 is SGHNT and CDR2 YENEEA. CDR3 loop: CASSLNQDYNEQFF. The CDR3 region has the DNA TGTGCCAGCAGCTTAAATCAGGATTACAATGAGCAGTTCTTC.

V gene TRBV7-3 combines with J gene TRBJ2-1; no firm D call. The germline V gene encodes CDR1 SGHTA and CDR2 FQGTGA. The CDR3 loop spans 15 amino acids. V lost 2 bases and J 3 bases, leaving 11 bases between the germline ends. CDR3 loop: CASSLDFTVYNEQFF. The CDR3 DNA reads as TGTGCCAGCAGCTTAGACTTTACTGTCTACAATGAGCAGTTCTTC. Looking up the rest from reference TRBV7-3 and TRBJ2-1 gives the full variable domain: GAGVSQTPSNKVTEKGKYVELRCDPISGHTALYWYRQSLGQGPEFLIYFQGTGAADDSGLPNDRFFAVRPEGSVSTLKIQRTERGDSAVYLCASSLDFTVYNEQFFGPGTRLTVL.

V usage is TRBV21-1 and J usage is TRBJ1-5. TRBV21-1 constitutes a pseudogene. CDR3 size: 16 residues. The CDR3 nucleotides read TGTGCCAGCAGCAAAGAGTGTCGGGGAGGGAATCAGCCCCAGCATTTT. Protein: CASSKECRGGNQPQHF.

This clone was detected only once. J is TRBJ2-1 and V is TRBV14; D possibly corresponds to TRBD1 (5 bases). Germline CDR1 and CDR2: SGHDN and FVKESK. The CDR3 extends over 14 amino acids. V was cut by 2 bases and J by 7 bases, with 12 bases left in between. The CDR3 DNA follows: TGTGCCAGCAGCCAATACGTCAGGGTAAATGAGCAGTTCTTC. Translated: CASSQYVRVNEQFF.

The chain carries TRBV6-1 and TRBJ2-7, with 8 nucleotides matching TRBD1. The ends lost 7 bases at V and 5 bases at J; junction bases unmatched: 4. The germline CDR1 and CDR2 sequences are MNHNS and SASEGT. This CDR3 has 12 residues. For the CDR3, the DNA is TGTGCCAGCACAGGACAGGGCCACGAGCAGTACTTC. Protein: CASTGQGHEQYF.

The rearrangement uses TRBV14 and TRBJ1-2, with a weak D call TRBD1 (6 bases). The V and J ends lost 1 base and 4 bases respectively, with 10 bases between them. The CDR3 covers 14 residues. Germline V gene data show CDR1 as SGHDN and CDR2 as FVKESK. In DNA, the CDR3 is TGTGCCAGCAGCCAAGTGGGGGGCGGCTATGGCTACACCTTC. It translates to CASSQVGGGYGYTF.

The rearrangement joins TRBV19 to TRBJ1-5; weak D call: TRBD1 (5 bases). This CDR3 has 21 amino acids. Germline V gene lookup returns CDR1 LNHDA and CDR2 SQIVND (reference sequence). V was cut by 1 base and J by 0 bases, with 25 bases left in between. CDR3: CASSIVTRDQWALHSNQPQHF. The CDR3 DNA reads TGTGCCAGTAGTATAGTAACCCGGGACCAATGGGCGCTACATAGCAATCAGCCCCAGCATTTT. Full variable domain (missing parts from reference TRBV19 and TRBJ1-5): DGGITQSPKYLFRKEGQNVTLSCEQNLNHDAMYWYRQDPGQGLRLIYYSQIVNDFQKGDIAEGYSVSREKKESFPLTVTSAQKNPTAFYLCASSIVTRDQWALHSNQPQHFGDGTRLSIL.

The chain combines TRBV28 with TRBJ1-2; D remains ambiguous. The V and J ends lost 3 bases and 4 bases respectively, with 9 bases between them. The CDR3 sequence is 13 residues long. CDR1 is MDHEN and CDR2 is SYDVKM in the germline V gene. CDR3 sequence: CASSFSAFYGYTF. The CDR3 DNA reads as TGTGCCAGCAGTTTCTCGGCTTTCTATGGCTACACCTTC.

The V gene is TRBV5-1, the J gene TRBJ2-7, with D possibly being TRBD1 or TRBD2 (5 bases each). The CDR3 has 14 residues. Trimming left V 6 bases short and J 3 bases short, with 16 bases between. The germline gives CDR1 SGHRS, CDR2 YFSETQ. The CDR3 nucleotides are TGCGCCAGCATGTGGGGGACGGATCGCTACGAGCAGTACTTC. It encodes CASMWGTDRYEQYF. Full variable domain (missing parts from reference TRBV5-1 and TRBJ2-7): KAGVTQTPRYLIKTRGQQVTLSCSPISGHRSVSWYQQTPGQGLQFLFEYFSETQRNKGNFPGRFSGRQFSNSRSEMNVSTLELGDSALYLCASMWGTDRYEQYFGPGTRLTVT.

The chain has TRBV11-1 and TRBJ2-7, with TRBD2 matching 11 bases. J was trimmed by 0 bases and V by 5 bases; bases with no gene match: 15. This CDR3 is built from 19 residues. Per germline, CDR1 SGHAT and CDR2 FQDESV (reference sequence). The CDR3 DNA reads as TGTGCCAGCAGCCGCCGGGGACTAGCGGTCTTATCGGGCTCCTACGAGCAGTACTTC. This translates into CASSRRGLAVLSGSYEQYF. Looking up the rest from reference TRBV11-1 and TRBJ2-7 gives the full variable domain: EAEVAQSPRYKITEKSQAVAFWCDPISGHATLYWYRQILGQGPELLVQFQDESVVDDSQLPKDRFSAERLKGVDSTLKIQPAELGDSAMYLCASSRRGLAVLSGSYEQYFGPGTRLTVT.

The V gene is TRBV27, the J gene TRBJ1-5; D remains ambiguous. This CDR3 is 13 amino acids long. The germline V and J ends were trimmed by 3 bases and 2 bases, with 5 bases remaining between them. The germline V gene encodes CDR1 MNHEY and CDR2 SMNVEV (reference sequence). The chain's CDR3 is CASSLGRNQPQHF. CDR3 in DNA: TGTGCCAGCAGTTTGGGCCGCAATCAGCCCCAGCATTTT.

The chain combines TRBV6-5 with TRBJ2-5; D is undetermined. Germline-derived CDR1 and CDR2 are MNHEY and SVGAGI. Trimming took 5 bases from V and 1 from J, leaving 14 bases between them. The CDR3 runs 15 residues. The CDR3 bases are TGTGCCAGCAGTCTGGGCGGACGGATCCAAGAGACCCAGTACTTC. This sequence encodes CASSLGGRIQETQYF.

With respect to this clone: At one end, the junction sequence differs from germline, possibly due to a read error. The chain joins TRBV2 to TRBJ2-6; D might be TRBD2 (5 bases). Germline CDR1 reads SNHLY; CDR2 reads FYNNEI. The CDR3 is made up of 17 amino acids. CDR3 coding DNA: TGTGCCAGCAGTGAAAGTTGGCCGGACTCTGGGGTCAACGTCCTGACTTTC. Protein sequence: CASSESWPDSGVNVLTF.